The rows below give T cell receptor beta chains drawn from one sample of a study of blood T cell repertoires in COVID-19. The repertoire was sequenced with immunoSEQ multiplex PCR; TCRdb's copy has only in-frame clones and lacks some. The data contain some 130,000 clones, more than 60% of them singletons. The material sequenced was peripheral blood. The receptors here all came from a woman between 65 and 79 years old with acute or convalescent COVID-19. The CDR3 runs from the conserved cysteine through the conserved F or W. The D gene is left open where the match is weak. Some rows mark clone size as missing; the rest say once, few, many or name a class of expanded clone.

V gene	clone size	J gene	D gene	CDR3 protein	CDR3 DNA
TRBV5-1	many	TRBJ1-2	-	CASSLVETEYGYTF	TGCGCCAGCAGCTTGGTTGAGACAGAGTATGGCTACACCTTC
TRBV7-7	few	TRBJ2-5	TRBD2	CASSLGTSGETQYF	TGTGCCAGCAGCTTGGGGACTAGCGGAGAGACCCAGTACTTC
TRBV4-3	-	TRBJ2-1	-	CASSRTGSNEQFF	TGCGCCAGCAGCCGAACAGGGAGCAATGAGCAGTTCTTC
TRBV11-3	many	TRBJ2-3	-	CASSQQGGSDTQYF	TGTGCCAGCAGCCAACAGGGAGGGTCAGATACGCAGTATTTT
TRBV30	few	TRBJ2-3	TRBD2	CAWSAFPRTSVDTQYF	TGTGCCTGGAGTGCATTTCCGAGGACTAGCGTGGATACGCAGTATTTT
TRBV9	-	TRBJ2-4	TRBD2	CASSRTSGGAGAKNIQYF	TGTGCCAGCAGCCGGACTAGCGGGGGGGCCGGGGCCAAAAACATTCAGTACTTC
TRBV5-4	-	TRBJ2-1	-	CASSRSGYNEQFF	TGTGCCAGCAGCCGGAGCGGCTACAATGAGCAGTTCTTC
TRBV7-9	-	TRBJ1-1	-	CASSFGASGGSTEAFF	TGTGCCAGCAGCTTTGGGGCTAGTGGAGGGAGCACTGAAGCTTTCTTT
TRBV5-1	once	TRBJ1-3	TRBD1	CASSSGTGSLGNTIYF	TGCGCCAGCAGTTCCGGGACAGGTAGCCTTGGAAACACCATATATTTT
TRBV28	-	TRBJ2-6	TRBD2	CASRGGSSGANVLTF	TGTGCCAGCAGGGGAGGGAGCTCTGGGGCCAACGTCCTGACTTTC
TRBV5-4	-	TRBJ2-3	TRBD2	CASSLRTSGSTDTQYF	TGTGCCAGCAGCTTACGGACTAGCGGGAGTACAGATACGCAGTATTTT
TRBV28	few	TRBJ2-3	-	CASSFSLDTQYF	TGTGCCAGCAGTTTCTCTCTAGATACGCAGTATTTT
TRBV6-6	once	TRBJ1-4	-	CASRLPEGTLEEKLFF	TGTGCCAGCAGACTACCGGAGGGGACTTTGGAAGAAAAACTGTTTTTT
TRBV5-1	-	TRBJ2-4	-	CASSLGAGVAKNIQYF	TGCGCCAGCAGCTTGGGGGCAGGGGTAGCCAAAAACATTCAGTACTTC
TRBV19	few	TRBJ1-6	TRBD1	CASSTITGDNSPLHF	TGTGCCAGTAGTACTATAACAGGGGATAATTCACCCCTCCACTTT
TRBV19	-	TRBJ1-5	-	CASSPQGSQPQHF	TGTGCCAGTAGTCCCCAGGGGAGTCAGCCCCAGCATTTT
TRBV15	few	TRBJ1-5	-	CATSRGGRGIGNQPQHF	TGTGCCACCAGCAGAGGGGGTAGGGGGATAGGCAATCAGCCCCAGCATTTT
TRBV27	-	TRBJ2-7	-	CASSYDRSSYEQYF	TGTGCCAGCAGTTATGACAGGTCCTCCTACGAGCAGTACTTC
TRBV28	-	TRBJ2-7	-	CASNGGLLYEQYF	TGTGCCAGCAACGGCGGACTTCTCTACGAGCAGTACTTC
TRBV18	once	TRBJ1-5	-	CASSPRNAEEVQHF	TGTGCCAGCTCACCACGAAACGCAGAGGAGGTGCAGCATTTT
TRBV11-2	once	TRBJ1-1	TRBD1	CASSRAGQVNTEAFF	TGTGCCAGCAGCCGGGCGGGACAGGTGAACACTGAAGCTTTCTTT
TRBV19	-	TRBJ2-2	TRBD1	CASSITGGGAGELFF	TGTGCCAGTAGTATCACAGGGGGCGGGGCCGGGGAGCTGTTTTTT
TRBV4-2	-	TRBJ2-4	TRBD1	CASSQSRLTGGKNIQYF	TGTGCCAGCAGCCAAAGCCGTCTTACAGGGGGCAAGAACATTCAGTACTTC
TRBV12-5	-	TRBJ1-5	TRBD1	CASGFGSGGSNQPQHF	TGTGCTAGTGGTTTCGGGTCAGGGGGGAGCAATCAGCCCCAGCATTTT
TRBV12-3/TRBV12-4	-	TRBJ2-2	-	CASSSGATGELFF	TGTGCCAGCAGTTCAGGGGCTACCGGGGAGCTGTTTTTT
TRBV7-2	-	TRBJ2-3	TRBD2	CASSLNPPSGLTDTQYF	TGTGCCAGCAGCTTAAACCCTCCTAGCGGGCTCACAGATACGCAGTATTTT
TRBV1	-	TRBJ1-1	-	CTSSRQDWDRGPEAFF	TGCACCAGCAGCCGCCAAGATTGGGACAGGGGGCCTGAAGCTTTCTTT
TRBV30	-	TRBJ2-1	-	CAWSDSDNEQFF	TGTGCCTGGAGTGACTCCGACAATGAGCAGTTCTTC
TRBV12-3/TRBV12-4	few	TRBJ1-2	-	CASAQGGGYTF	TGTGCCAGCGCCCAGGGCGGCGGCTACACCTTC
TRBV6-1	-	TRBJ2-7	TRBD1	CASSEGPGTGDEQYF	TGTGCCAGCAGTGAGGGCCCCGGGACAGGGGACGAGCAGTACTTC
TRBV6-6	-	TRBJ1-6	-	CASRRDLNNSPLHF	TGTGCCAGCAGGCGGGACCTGAATAATTCACCCCTCCACTTT
TRBV6-5	once	TRBJ1-2	TRBD1	CASSRDSPNYGYTF	TGTGCCAGCAGTCGGGACAGTCCAAACTATGGCTACACCTTC
TRBV2	few	TRBJ1-2	-	CASRDTGNYGYTF	TGTGCCAGCAGAGACACAGGGAACTATGGCTACACCTTC
TRBV29-1	-	TRBJ1-2	-	CSVDQVNYGYTF	TGCAGCGTTGATCAGGTTAACTATGGCTACACCTTC
TRBV19	-	TRBJ1-3	-	CASTSSWTAGNTIYF	TGTGCCAGTACCTCCAGTTGGACAGCTGGAAACACCATATATTTT
TRBV28	few	TRBJ2-5	TRBD1	CASSFSGGRLGETQYF	TGTGCCAGCAGTTTTTCAGGGGGCCGTTTGGGCGAGACCCAGTACTTC
TRBV6-6	-	TRBJ2-1	TRBD1	CASTRGQGYNEQFF	TGTGCCAGCACCAGAGGACAGGGATACAATGAGCAGTTCTTC
TRBV19	-	TRBJ2-7	TRBD1	CASSIAGQSSYEQYF	TGTGCCAGTAGTATAGCGGGACAGAGCTCCTACGAGCAGTACTTC
TRBV5-4	-	TRBJ2-2	-	CASSLVRGDTGELFF	TGTGCCAGCAGCTTGGTCAGGGGAGACACCGGGGAGCTGTTTTTT
TRBV9	few	TRBJ2-2	-	CASSVGFRASNTGELFF	TGTGCCAGCAGCGTAGGGTTCCGCGCGTCGAACACCGGGGAGCTGTTTTTT
TRBV27	once	TRBJ1-4	TRBD1	CASSLSVTTGVGTGKELFF	TGTGCCAGCAGTTTATCGGTCACAACGGGCGTGGGGACAGGGAAGGAACTGTTTTTT
TRBV28	-	TRBJ1-2	TRBD1	CASRGTGGSYGYTF	TGTGCCAGCAGGGGGACAGGGGGGTCCTATGGCTACACCTTC